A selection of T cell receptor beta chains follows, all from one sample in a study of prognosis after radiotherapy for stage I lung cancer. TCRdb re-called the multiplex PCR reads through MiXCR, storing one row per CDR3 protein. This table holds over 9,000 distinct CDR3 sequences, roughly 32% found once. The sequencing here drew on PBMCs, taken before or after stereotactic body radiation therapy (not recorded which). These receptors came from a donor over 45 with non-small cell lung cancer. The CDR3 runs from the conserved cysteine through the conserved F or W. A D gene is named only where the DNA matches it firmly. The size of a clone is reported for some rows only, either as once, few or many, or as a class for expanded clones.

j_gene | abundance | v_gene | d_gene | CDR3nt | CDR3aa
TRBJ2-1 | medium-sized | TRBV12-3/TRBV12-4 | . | TGTGCCAGCAGTTTTTTTTCCGCGGGGCCGAACAATGAGCAGTTCTTC | CASSFFSAGPNNEQFF
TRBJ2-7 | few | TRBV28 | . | TGTGCCAGCAATCTTGGAGTCTCGGACAGCCCCTCCTACGAGCAGTACTTC | CASNLGVSDSPSYEQYF
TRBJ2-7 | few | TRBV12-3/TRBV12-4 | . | TGTGCCAGCAGCAGTACAGGCTACGAGCAGTACTTC | CASSSTGYEQYF
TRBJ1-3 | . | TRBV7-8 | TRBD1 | TGTGCCAGCAGCCGGGACAGAGGAAACACCATATATTTT | CASSRDRGNTIYF
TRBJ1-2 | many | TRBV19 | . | TGTGCCAGTAGTATAGGCCAACGCTACACCTTC | CASSIGQRYTF
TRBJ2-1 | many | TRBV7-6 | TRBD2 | TGTGCCAGCAGCTTAACAGCGGGAAAGAATGAGCAGTTCTTC | CASSLTAGKNEQFF
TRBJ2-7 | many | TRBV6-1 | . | TGTGCCAGCAGTCGCGGACAGACGTCGTACGAGCAGTACTTC | CASSRGQTSYEQYF
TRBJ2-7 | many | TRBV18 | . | TGTGCCAGCTCACCTGGCGCTGGATACCAGGGCCACGAGCAGTACTTC | CASSPGAGYQGHEQYF
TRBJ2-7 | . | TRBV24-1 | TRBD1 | TGTGCCACCAGTGATTCCGGACAGGCGGGTTACTACGAGCAGTACTTC | CATSDSGQAGYYEQYF
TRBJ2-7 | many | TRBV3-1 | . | TGTGCCAGCAGCCATCGACACAGCTACGAGCAGTACTTC | CASSHRHSYEQYF
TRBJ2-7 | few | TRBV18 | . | TGTGCCAGCTCACGGGACTACGAGCAGTACTTC | CASSRDYEQYF
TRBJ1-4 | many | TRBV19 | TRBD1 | TGTGCCAGTAGTCCACAGGGGGCGAGAGGAAAACTGTTTTTT | CASSPQGARGKLFF
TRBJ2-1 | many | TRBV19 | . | TGTGCCAGTAGTATAGGGAGACATACGAAATACAATGAGCAGTTCTTC | CASSIGRHTKYNEQFF
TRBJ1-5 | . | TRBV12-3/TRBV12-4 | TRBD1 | TGTGCCAGCAGCCCACAGGGGCTCCCAAATCAGCCCAAGCATTTT | CASSPQGLPNQPKHF
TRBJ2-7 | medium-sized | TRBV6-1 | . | TGTGCCAGCAGTGTCGGCAGGGATTCTTTAGGGGATTACGAGCAGTACTTC | CASSVGRDSLGDYEQYF
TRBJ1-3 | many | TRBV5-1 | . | TGCGCCAGCAGCTTGTTAGCCAACTCTGGAAACACCATATATTTT | CASSLLANSGNTIYF
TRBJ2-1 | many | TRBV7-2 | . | TGTGCCAGCAGCCTCCTAGCGAGACAGAACAATGAGCAGTTCTTC | CASSLLARQNNEQFF
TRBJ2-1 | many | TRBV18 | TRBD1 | TGTGCCAGCTCACCATTCGTGGGAAGGGGGCGAAACAATGAGCAGTTCTTC | CASSPFVGRGRNNEQFF
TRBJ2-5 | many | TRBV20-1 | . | TGCAGTGCTAGAGTCGGGTCTAGTTATGAGGAGACCCAGTACTTC | CSARVGSSYEETQYF
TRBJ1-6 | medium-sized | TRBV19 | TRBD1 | TGTGCCAGTAGTCCCTTCGCCGGACAGGACCCTCCCGCCCACTTT | CASSPFAGQDPPAHF
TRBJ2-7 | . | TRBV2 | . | TGTGCCAGCAGTGTGCAGGGGCAGGTAACCTACGAGCAGTACTTC | CASSVQGQVTYEQYF
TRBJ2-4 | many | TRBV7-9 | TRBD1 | TGTGCCAGCAACAAGAGTGGAGACAGGGGGCGGAGGGTTGGAGAAAACATTCAGTACTTC | CASNKSGDRGRRVGENIQYF
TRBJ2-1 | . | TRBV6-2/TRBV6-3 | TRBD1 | TGTGCCAGCAGATTAGAAGGGACAGGGCTAAGGAATGAGCAGTTCTTC | CASRLEGTGLRNEQFF
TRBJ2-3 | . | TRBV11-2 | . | TGTGCCAGCAGCTTAGGACTAGTCCTCCATTATACGACAGATACGCAGTATTTT | CASSLGLVLHYTTDTQYF
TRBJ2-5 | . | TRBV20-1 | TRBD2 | TGCAGTGCTACTAGCGGGGAGACCCAGTACTTC | CSATSGETQYF
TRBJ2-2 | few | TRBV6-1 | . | TGTGCCAGCAGTGATTGGGGGTTCACCGGGGAGCTGTTTTTT | CASSDWGFTGELFF
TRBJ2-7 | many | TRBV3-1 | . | TGTGCCAGCAGCCAAGTTTTGGGGGCCACCCTCTCCTACGAGCAGTACTTC | CASSQVLGATLSYEQYF
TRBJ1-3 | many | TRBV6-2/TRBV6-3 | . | TGTGCCAGCAGTGAAAGGGGAAACACCATATATTTT | CASSERGNTIYF
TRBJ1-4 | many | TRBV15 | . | TGTGCCACCAGCTCTGGATATGGTAATGAAAAACTGTTTTTT | CATSSGYGNEKLFF
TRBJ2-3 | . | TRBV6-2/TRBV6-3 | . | TGTGCCAGCGGCACTCCGGTGACGCGAGACACAGATACGCAGTATTTT | CASGTPVTRDTDTQYF
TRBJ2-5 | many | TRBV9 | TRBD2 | TGTGCCAGCAGCGTAGACGGGAGGGAGACCCAGTACTTC | CASSVDGRETQYF
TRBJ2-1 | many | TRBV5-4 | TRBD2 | TGTGCCAGCAGCACCCCGAAGATTTCCGGGACTAGCGGGAGTACCTGGGACAATGAGCAGTTCTTC | CASSTPKISGTSGSTWDNEQFF
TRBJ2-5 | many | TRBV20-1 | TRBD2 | TGCAGTGCTCAACTAGCGGGAGATTACCAAGAGACCCAGTACTTC | CSAQLAGDYQETQYF
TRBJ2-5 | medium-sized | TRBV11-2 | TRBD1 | TGTGCCAGCAGCTTAGGGGACAGCTACCAAGAGACCCAGTACTTC | CASSLGDSYQETQYF
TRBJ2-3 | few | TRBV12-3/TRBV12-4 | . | TGTGCCAGCAGTTTAGCGGGGGTGTATCTGGATGCGCAGTATTTT | CASSLAGVYLDAQYF
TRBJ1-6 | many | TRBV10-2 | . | TGCGCCAGTTCTATGAGGGATTCACCCCTCCACTTT | CASSMRDSPLHF
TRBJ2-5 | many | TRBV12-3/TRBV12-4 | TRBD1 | TGTGCCAGCAGAGGACAGGGGGCGGGAGAGACCCAGTACTTC | CASRGQGAGETQYF
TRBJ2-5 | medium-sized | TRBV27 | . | TGTGCCAGCAACTCCGCAGACAGGCCAGAGACCCAGTACTTC | CASNSADRPETQYF